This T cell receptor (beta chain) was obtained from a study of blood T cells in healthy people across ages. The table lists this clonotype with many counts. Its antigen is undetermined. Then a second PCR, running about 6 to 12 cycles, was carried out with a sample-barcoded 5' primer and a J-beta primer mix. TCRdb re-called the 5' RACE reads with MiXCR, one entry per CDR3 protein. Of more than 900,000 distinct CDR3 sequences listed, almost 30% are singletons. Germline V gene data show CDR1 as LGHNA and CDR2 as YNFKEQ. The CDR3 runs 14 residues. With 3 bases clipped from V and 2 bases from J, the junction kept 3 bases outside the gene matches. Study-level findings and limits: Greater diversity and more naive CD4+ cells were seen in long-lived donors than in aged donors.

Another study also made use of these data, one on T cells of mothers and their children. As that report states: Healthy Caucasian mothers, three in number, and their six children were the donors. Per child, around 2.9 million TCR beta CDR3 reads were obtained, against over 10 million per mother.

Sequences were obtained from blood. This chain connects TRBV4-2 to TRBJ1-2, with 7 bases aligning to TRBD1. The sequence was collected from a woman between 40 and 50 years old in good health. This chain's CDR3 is CASSQGDSNYGYTF. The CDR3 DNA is TGTGCCAGCAGCCAGGGGGACAGCAACTATGGCTACACCTTC.